Each of the 25 T cell receptor beta chains below was sequenced from the same sample in a study of early T cells in non-severe SARS-CoV-2 infection. TCRdb recomputed calls from the 5' RACE reads with MiXCR, one row per CDR3 protein. The sample shows around 67,000 distinct CDR3 sequences, under 15% of them seen only once. The sample taken for sequencing was whole blood. All receptors come from an adult who was a healthcare worker with PCR-confirmed SARS-CoV-2 infection or an uninfected control (not recorded which).

The table lists this clonotype with many counts. The V call is TRBV7-2, the J call TRBJ2-7, with D unclear. V dropped 1 base and J dropped 4 bases, with 2 bases sitting between them. The CDR3 covers 11 residues. Germline loops: CDR1 SGHTA, CDR2 FQGNSA. The CDR3 loop reads CASSLVYEQYF. CDR3 DNA sequence: TGTGCCAGCAGCTTAGTGTACGAGCAGTACTTC.

This clonotype has a count of ten or more. The chain has TRBV11-2 and TRBJ2-3; D unclear. CDR1 is SGHAT, CDR2 FQNNGV, per germline. V was clipped by 5 bases and J by 4 bases, with 13 bases between them. There are 14 residues in the CDR3. This chain's CDR3 is CASSVGLSSDTQYF. Here the CDR3 DNA reads TGTGCCAGCAGCGTCGGGTTGTCCTCAGATACGCAGTATTTT.

This clonotype was counted many times. The gene calls are TRBV20-1 and TRBJ2-1; TRBD2 aligns across 10 bases. The germline CDR1 and CDR2 sequences are DFQATT and SNEGSKA (reference sequence). This CDR3 contains 15 residues. V shed 3 bases and J 9 bases; nucleotides not matched to a gene: 11. The CDR3 sequence: CSARAIGTSEFEQFF. The CDR3 DNA reads as TGCAGTGCTAGGGCCATTGGGACTAGCGAATTTGAGCAGTTCTTC.

Ten or more counts support this clonotype. This rearrangement joins TRBV6-1 to TRBJ2-1, with 10 bases that match TRBD1. After removal of 5 bases from V and 7 bases from J, the junction contained 8 bases not matched to a gene. CDR3 length equals 15 residues. From germline, CDR1 is MNHNS and CDR2 SASEGT. CDR3 region: CASSRRDRGFNEQFF. The CDR3 region has the DNA TGTGCCAGCAGTAGACGGGACAGGGGTTTTAATGAGCAGTTCTTC.

This clonotype was recorded at least ten times. The rearrangement uses TRBV20-1 and TRBJ2-3, with D unclear. V shed 3 bases and J shed 4 bases, with 8 bases lying between them. Germline lookup yields CDR1 DFQATT and CDR2 SNEGSKA (reference sequence). The CDR3 runs 12 residues. CDR3 sequence: CSARFVADTQYF. In DNA form, the CDR3 reads TGCAGTGCTAGGTTCGTGGCAGATACGCAGTATTTT.

V and J are TRBV3-1 and TRBJ2-7; unclear D gene. CDR3 length: 12 residues. V gave up 1 base and J gave up 5 bases, with 6 bases separating them. Germline V gene lookup returns CDR1 LGHDT and CDR2 YNNKEL (reference sequence). This CDR3 reads CASSQVVHEQYF. CDR3 DNA: TGTGCCAGCAGCCAAGTGGTCCACGAGCAGTACTTC.

The sample holds many counts of this clonotype. The gene calls are TRBV28 and TRBJ2-7; D is perhaps TRBD1 (6 bases). V was cut by 11 bases and J by 0 bases, with 14 bases left in between. This CDR3 has 13 amino acids. Germline CDR1 reads MDHEN; CDR2 reads SYDVKM. CDR3 DNA sequence: TGTGCCTCGGGGCTGGGGGCCTCCTACGAGCAGTACTTC. Translating it yields CASGLGASYEQYF. Variable domain in full (rest from reference TRBV28 and TRBJ2-7): DVKVTQSSRYLVKRTGEKVFLECVQDMDHENMFWYRQDPGLGLRLIYFSYDVKMKEKGDIPEGYSVSREKKERFSLILESASTNQTSMYLCASGLGASYEQYFGPGTRLTVT.

This clonotype has ten or more counts. The chain combines TRBV2 with TRBJ2-2; D is uncertain. Germline CDR1 is SNHLY and CDR2 is FYNNEI. The CDR3 sequence is 14 residues long. V was trimmed by 6 bases and J by 4 bases, leaving 12 bases between them. CDR3 nucleotide sequence: TGTGCCAGCAGGCGAGCTGAAGCCACCGGGGAGCTGTTTTTT. Amino acids: CASRRAEATGELFF.

The J gene is TRBJ1-2, the V gene TRBV29-1; 7 nucleotides match TRBD1. The CDR3 sequence is 13 residues long. Losses at the gene ends were 6 bases for V and 5 bases for J; bases not matched to a gene: 9. Germline CDR1 and CDR2: SQVTM and ANQGSEA. Here the CDR3 reads CSVDRTGGYGYTF. CDR3 DNA: TGCAGCGTGGATCGGACAGGCGGATATGGCTACACCTTC.

This clonotype has at least ten counts. This chain uses TRBV7-9 with TRBJ1-2; 10 bases map to TRBD1. The length of the CDR3 is 20 residues. Germline V gene sequence: CDR1 SEHNR, CDR2 FQNEAQ (reference sequence). J lost 0 bases, V lost 5 bases, and 18 bases had no gene match. The CDR3 is CASSPPGQGLRRPANYGYTF. The CDR3 nucleotides read TGTGCCAGCAGCCCACCGGGACAGGGGCTGCGCCGGCCAGCTAACTATGGCTACACCTTC.

This clonotype occurred many times. As DNA, the CDR3 is TGTGCCAGCAGCTTCAGAACAAAACCCTACGAGCAGTACTTC. Its protein product is CASSFRTKPYEQYF. The chain combines TRBV7-8 with TRBJ2-7; D is unclear. V lost 3 bases, J lost 2 bases, and 11 bases lay in between. The germline V gene has CDR1 SGHVS and CDR2 FQNEAQ. This CDR3 has 14 amino acids.

This clonotype has at least ten counts. V gene TRBV6-5 combines with J gene TRBJ1-5, with TRBD1 matching over 10 bases. CDR1 is MNHEY and CDR2 is SVGAGI in the germline V gene. This CDR3 has 14 amino acids. The trim removed 6 bases at V and 7 bases at J, leaving 6 bases unmatched. CDR3: CASRPGQGRQPQHF. DNA for the CDR3: TGTGCCAGCAGACCGGGACAGGGGAGACAGCCCCAGCATTTT.

This clonotype was seen ten or more times. This sequence joins TRBV7-2 and TRBJ2-1; TRBD2 agrees at 7 bases. Germline V CDR1 and CDR2: SGHTA, FQGNSA. This CDR3 is built from 16 residues. V was pared by 4 bases and J by 7 bases, with 13 bases of the junction left unmatched. The CDR3 DNA is TGTGCCAGCAGCTCAGCGGGGTTAGCGGTCAGGAATGAGCAGTTCTTC. Its translation: CASSSAGLAVRNEQFF.

This clonotype has a count of ten or more. The J gene is TRBJ1-4, the V gene TRBV6-5, with D tentatively TRBD1 (6 bases). The CDR3 covers 16 residues. Germline assignment: CDR1 MNHEY and CDR2 SVGAGI. Trimming took off 6 bases at V and 7 bases at J, with 21 bases between the two ends. The CDR3 here is CASSPRTGRGGEKLFF. The CDR3 bases are TGTGCCAGCAGCCCCCGTACAGGGCGGGGTGGTGAAAAACTGTTTTTT.

This clonotype was detected many times. The gene calls are TRBV27 and TRBJ2-1; the D gene could be TRBD1 or TRBD2 (5 bases each). The CDR3 is 13 amino acids. The germline CDR1 and CDR2 sequences are MNHEY and SMNVEV (reference sequence). The V gene lost 4 bases and the J gene lost 7 bases, with 11 bases spanning the gap. The chain's CDR3 is CASSSGRWNEQFF. The CDR3 DNA reads TGTGCCAGCAGTTCGGGACGCTGGAATGAGCAGTTCTTC.

The gene calls are TRBV29-1 and TRBJ2-1; D might be TRBD1 or TRBD2, each matching 5 bases. V gave up 0 bases and J gave up 10 bases, with 13 bases separating them. Looked up from germline, CDR1 is SQVTM and CDR2 is ANQGSEA. This CDR3 comprises 13 residues. In DNA form, the CDR3 reads TGCAGCGTTGAAGATTCGGGCGAGGGGGAGCAGTTCTTC. Its protein is CSVEDSGEGEQFF.

The J gene is TRBJ2-1, the V gene TRBV12-3 or TRBV12-4; 13 bases align to TRBD2. The trim removed 6 bases at V and 7 bases at J, leaving 9 bases unmatched. This CDR3 has 16 amino acids. The CDR3, as DNA: TGTGCCAGCAGCTCCCCCGGACTAGCGGGAGCAAATGAGCAGTTCTTC. Protein sequence: CASSSPGLAGANEQFF.

This clonotype came up many times. The chain has TRBV7-9 and TRBJ1-1; no clear D gene. Germline V gene data show CDR1 as SEHNR and CDR2 as FQNEAQ (reference sequence). Trimming removed 3 bases from V and 8 bases from J, with 7 bases in between. The CDR3 contains 11 residues. The CDR3 spells CASSFRREAFF. CDR3 nucleotide sequence: TGTGCCAGCAGCTTCAGGAGGGAAGCTTTCTTT.

This clonotype was detected many times. The V call is TRBV29-1, the J call TRBJ1-1; perhaps TRBD1 as D (5 bases). CDR1 and CDR2 from the germline V gene are SQVTM and ANQGSEA. Trimming pared 5 bases from V and 1 base from J, leaving 8 bases between. This CDR3 region has 12 residues. This chain's CDR3 is CSVRDGNTEAFF. As DNA, the CDR3 is TGCAGCGTTAGGGACGGGAACACTGAAGCTTTCTTT.

At least ten counts were recorded for this clonotype. The rearrangement links TRBV23-1 to TRBJ2-2, with TRBD1 identical over 9 bases. TRBV23-1 is identified as an open reading frame with a role that is uncertain. Trimming cost V 4 bases and J 1 base; bases outside gene matches: 7. The CDR3 length is 17 residues. CDR3 bases: TGCGCCAGCAGTCCACTACAGGGGGCAAAGAACACCGGGGAGCTGTTTTTT. Translating it yields CASSPLQGAKNTGELFF.

This clonotype was counted many times. The DNA of the CDR3 is TGTGCCAGTAGTATCCTCGGACAGGTCCCTATTAACTATGGCTACACCTTC. Translated: CASSILGQVPINYGYTF. The chain is built from TRBV19 and TRBJ1-2; 7 bases fit TRBD1. V dropped 3 bases and J dropped 1; count of bases not matched to a gene: 11. CDR3 size: 17 residues. Germline CDR1 LNHDA, CDR2 SQIVND (reference sequence). Full variable domain (missing parts from reference TRBV19 and TRBJ1-2): DGGITQSPKYLFRKEGQNVTLSCEQNLNHDAMYWYRQDPGQGLRLIYYSQIVNDFQKGDIAEGYSVSREKKESFPLTVTSAQKNPTAFYLCASSILGQVPINYGYTFGSGTRLTVV.

Only a few counts were recorded for this clonotype. The rearrangement links TRBV10-2 to TRBJ2-6; TRBD1 agrees at 8 bases. The CDR3 is 17 amino acids. Germline trimming cut 2 bases from V and 0 bases from J; bases unmatched to any gene: 3. The V gene's germline CDR1 is WSHSY and CDR2 SAAADI. In DNA form, the CDR3 reads TGCGCCAGCAGTGAGCAGGGGGCCCACTCTGGGGCCAACGTCCTGACTTTC. This gives the protein CASSEQGAHSGANVLTF.

This clonotype was counted ten times or more. This chain uses TRBV6-2 or TRBV6-3 with TRBJ2-6; D possibly corresponds to TRBD1 (5 bases). The CDR3 has 15 residues. CDR1 is MNHEY, CDR2 SVGEGT, per germline. Trimming cost V 2 bases and J 2 bases, with 7 bases left between them. The CDR3 region has the DNA TGTGCCAGCAGTTACGCAGGGCCTGGGGCCAACGTCCTGACTTTC. Its translation: CASSYAGPGANVLTF.

This clonotype showed up many times. This chain connects TRBV18 to TRBJ1-1, with unresolved D. This CDR3 has 15 amino acids. The germline V and J ends were trimmed by 3 bases and 5 bases, with 16 bases remaining between them. CDR1 and CDR2 from the germline V gene are KGHSH and LQKENI. CDR3: CASSPQDDPRTEAFF. For the CDR3, the DNA is TGTGCCAGCTCACCTCAGGACGACCCGAGAACTGAAGCTTTCTTT. Combining the CDR3 with reference TRBV18 and TRBJ1-1 gives the whole variable domain NAGVMQNPRHLVRRRGQEARLRCSPMKGHSHVYWYRQLPEEGLKFMVYLQKENIIDESGMPKERFSAEFPKEGPSILRIQQVVRGDSAAYFCASSPQDDPRTEAFFGQGTRLTVV.

The chain's CDR3 is CASSVVSGRAGLTNEQFF. The CDR3 DNA follows: TGTGCCAGCAGCGTAGTGTCCGGTCGGGCGGGATTGACTAATGAGCAGTTCTTC. The chain links TRBV9 to TRBJ2-1; weak D call: TRBD2 (6 bases). The CDR3 is made up of 18 amino acids. The V end was cut by 0 bases, the J end by 7 bases, with 23 bases between. Germline V gene sequence: CDR1 SGDLS, CDR2 YYNGEE.